This is a list of T cell receptor beta chains from one sample in a study of neurological immune-mediated disorders. MiXCR was run by TCRdb on the 5' RACE reads, yielding one entry per CDR3 protein. The sample shows fewer than 50,000 distinct CDR3 sequences, more than 9.5% of them seen only once. The specimen sequenced was PBMCs. Source of these receptors: a man in his 60s with HTLV-1-associated myelopathy (HAM/TSP). Each CDR3 is given with its conserved first and last residue. Fields, in order: clone size, V gene, J gene, CDR3 protein. Clone size is not always given. Where it is, it says once, few, many or a class for expanded clones.

many	TRBV29-1	TRBJ1-1	CIGRLNTEAFF
many	TRBV12-3/TRBV12-4	TRBJ2-7	CASSPTAGGGGYEQYF
many	TRBV5-6	TRBJ2-3	CASSGGDRLFTDTQYF
many	TRBV10-2	TRBJ2-3	CASSRGTSGSGKDTQYF
once	TRBV5-5	TRBJ2-1	CASSTGTEYNEQFF
many	TRBV6-6	TRBJ2-5	CASSRDRQETQYF
many	TRBV6-2/TRBV6-3	TRBJ2-4	CASSYPRWGGRSKNIQYF
many	TRBV6-4	TRBJ2-1	CASSATANNEQFF
many	TRBV10-3	TRBJ2-4	CAIRDSAENIQYF
many	TRBV4-3	TRBJ1-3	CASSQEGSHSSGNTIYF
.	TRBV20-1	TRBJ1-5	CSSPRPRANQPQHF
many	TRBV7-2	TRBJ2-2	CASSLVAGGNTGELFF
few	TRBV19	TRBJ2-1	CASSIGGTGVGEQFF
many	TRBV5-8	TRBJ2-6	CASSLGVFSGANVLTF
many	TRBV7-8	TRBJ1-5	CASSLVAGNQPQHF
many	TRBV2	TRBJ2-2	CASSATGANTGELFF
many	TRBV5-1	TRBJ2-1	CASSYGQTVAGGVSDEQFF
many	TRBV19	TRBJ1-1	CASSMVAGVNTEAFF
.	TRBV5-1	TRBJ1-1	CASSSRTANTEAFF
many	TRBV20-1	TRBJ2-7	CSARGGQNTYEQYF
.	TRBV18	TRBJ2-7	CASSTGIYEQYF
many	TRBV5-1	TRBJ1-6	CASSGTTGAHSPLHF
many	TRBV2	TRBJ1-5	CASSLDSTDQPQHF
many	TRBV5-1	TRBJ2-7	CASSLGVAGSYEQYF
.	TRBV3-1	TRBJ2-5	CASSPRTRIETQYF
.	TRBV19	TRBJ2-6	CASSRGPGANVLTF
many	TRBV5-6	TRBJ1-2	CASSPREGGYTF
many	TRBV5-1	TRBJ2-1	CASSPLTGGNEQFF
.	TRBV3-1	.	CASSLDRHNEQFF
many	TRBV7-2	TRBJ2-1	CASNNRGEQFF
.	TRBV15	TRBJ2-2	CATSRDSPGAGGELFF
many	TRBV5-1	TRBJ2-3	CASSLKYAGPQGGTDTQYF
many	TRBV7-2	TRBJ1-4	CASSLDGNNEKLFF
few	TRBV12-3/TRBV12-4	TRBJ2-7	CASSSWTASSYEQYF
many	TRBV10-3	TRBJ2-2	CAISETGQRGELFF
many	TRBV20-1	TRBJ1-4	CSARKTAGLDNEKLFF
many	TRBV4-1	TRBJ1-4	CASSSRTNEKLFF
.	TRBV20-1	TRBJ2-1	CSALGRGGRVPYNEQFF
many	TRBV20-1	TRBJ2-7	CSAPAGGSTYEQYF
many	TRBV7-9	TRBJ2-1	CASTQGGIQFF
many	TRBV12-3/TRBV12-4	TRBJ2-7	CASSRDRVSYEQYF
many	TRBV7-2	TRBJ2-2	CASSPGLGAGELFF
many	TRBV7-2	TRBJ1-1	CASSPGGGRTEAFF
many	TRBV19	TRBJ2-1	CASSTSGRANEQFF
many	TRBV20-1	TRBJ2-3	CSASMRAAGTDTQYF
many	TRBV10-3	TRBJ1-1	CAMTAALNTEAFF
many	TRBV6-5	TRBJ2-2	CASSYSKDGELFF